This record looks at one TCR beta chain sequence and its context. The record originates from a study of blood T cell repertoires in COVID-19. On the study more broadly: Sources were T cells, B-cell-depleted T cells, or PBMCs; the material itself was cDNA or gDNA.

Per the germline V gene, CDR1 is SGHRS and CDR2 is YFSETQ. Losses at the gene ends were 4 bases for V and 5 bases for J; bases not matched to a gene: 5. CDR3 size: 13 residues. The protocol was immunoSEQ multiplex PCR, while the TCRdb copy is restricted to in-frame clones and leaves out a portion. The sample shows about 97,000 clones, about 92% of them seen only once. This TCR came from a man in his forties or fifties with active COVID-19. This rearrangement joins TRBV5-1 to TRBJ2-5; 7 bases align to TRBD1. Sequenced material: peripheral blood. In DNA, the CDR3 is TGCGCCAGCAGCAGCGACAGGGTTGAGACCCAGTACTTC. Amino acid sequence: CASSSDRVETQYF. Based on the CDR3 plus reference TRBV5-1 and TRBJ2-5, the full variable domain is KAGVTQTPRYLIKTRGQQVTLSCSPISGHRSVSWYQQTPGQGLQFLFEYFSETQRNKGNFPGRFSGRQFSNSRSEMNVSTLELGDSALYLCASSSDRVETQYFGPGTRLLVL.